This T cell receptor (beta chain) is drawn from a study of vaccination and CD4 T cells after COVID-19. Background on the study: The post-vaccine samples came a median around 75 days after dose two (range 14 to 241). Study outcomes and limitations: Post-vaccination, and not before, a median roughly 86% of reactive clones appeared in convalescent patients.

A word on this clonotype: The antigen remains undetermined.

The assay that was used to sequence DNA from cultured CD4+ T cells was the Oncomine TCR Beta short-read assay. TCRdb re-called the PCR reads through MiXCR, storing one row per CDR3 protein. This sample has some 4,000 distinct CDR3 sequences, with 26% found just once. Trimming cost V 4 bases and J 1 base, with 14 bases left between them. Germline loops: CDR1 SGHDT, CDR2 YYEEEE. The length of the CDR3 is 15 residues. Treatment noted: approximately 9-day PBMC culture with coronavirus spike peptide pools or control peptides (ViraFEST assay). Alongside around 10 IU/ml IL-2 and roughly 10 ug/ml peptide pools, PBMCs were cultured at 1.5 million to 2.5 million per well.

The sample was CD4+ T cells from blood, cultured in vitro. V gene TRBV5-6 combines with J gene TRBJ2-5; a possible D gene is TRBD2 (7 bases). The source is a human donor who had recovered from COVID-19. CDR3 sequence reads: CASSPWGGAQETQYF. The CDR3 DNA reads as TGTGCCAGCAGCCCGTGGGGGGGGGCCCAAGAGACCCAGTACTTC.